One and the same sample provided the 27 T cell receptor beta chains below, sequenced in a study of tissue T cells after allogeneic stem cell transplantation. Time point: mouse harvest day 7 after allogeneic transplant. Tail vein injection delivered 10^7 T-cell-depleted bone marrow cells and 10^6 splenic CD5+ T cells. Only in-frame clones appear in the TCRdb table, and some are missing; sequencing was by immunoSEQ multiplex PCR. The data hold about 4,200 clones, with around 50% observed a single time. Material for sequencing was lymph node tissue. These receptor sequences come from a female BALB/c mouse given C57BL/6 T cells with graft-versus-host disease after an allogeneic hematopoietic cell transplant.

On this clone: Any gene name here is a mouse gene name. The read stops 1 residue short of the end of the CDR3; the missing end is completed from the germline J gene. J is TRBJ2-2 and V is TRBV3, with 7 bases identical to TRBD1. Germline V gives CDR1 SNHLY, CDR2 FYNGKV (reference sequence). This CDR3 is 14 amino acids long. With 5 bases clipped from V and 2 bases from J, the junction kept 2 bases outside the gene matches. The CDR3 loop reads CASSPGQNTGQLYF. The DNA read from the CDR3 is TGTGCCAGCAGCCCGGGACAGAACACCGGGCAGCTCTAC. Complete variable domain (other parts from reference TRBV3 and TRBJ2-2): GPKVLQIPSHQIIDMGQMVTLNCDPVSNHLYFYWYKQILGQQMEFLVNFYNGKVMEKSKLFKDQFSVERPDGSYFTLKIQPTALEDSAVYFCASSPGQNTGQLYFGEGSKLTVL.

Concerning this clone: Gene names denote mouse genes. CDR3 residues: CASRLDVYEQYF. Partial CDR3 DNA: TGTGCCAGCAGACTGGACGTCTATGAACAGTAC. The V gene is TRBV13-1, the J gene TRBJ2-7; a weak D match, TRBD2 (5 bases). The CDR3 end lies 1 residue beyond the end of the read and is filled in from the germline J gene. Trimming took off 5 bases at V and 3 bases at J, with 9 bases between the two ends. Germline V gene sequence: CDR1 NSHNY, CDR2 SYGAGN. The CDR3 spans 12 residues.

A note on this clone: Gene names and germline match the mouse. From the germline J gene comes the end of the CDR3, since the read stops 1 residue before it. The chain has TRBV26 and TRBJ2-4; 7 bases are a match to TRBD1. The V and J ends lost 6 bases and 0 bases, in that order; junction bases with no gene match: 3. Germline V gene data show CDR1 as KGHPV and CDR2 as FQNQEV (reference sequence). The CDR3 covers 14 residues. CDR3 sequence reads: CASSHRGSQNTLYF. CDR3 DNA, as far as it was read: TGTGCCAGCAGCCACAGGGGAAGTCAAAACACCTTGTAC.

Worth noting for this clone: Genes and germline come from the mouse. The read ends 1 residue before the CDR3 terminus; that terminus is restored from the germline J gene. This chain links TRBV13-2 with TRBJ2-3, with a tentative D call TRBD1 (5 bases). Looked up from germline, CDR1 is NNHNN and CDR2 is SYGAGS (reference sequence). The CDR3 length is 14 residues. V was trimmed by 3 bases and J by 0 bases, leaving 8 bases between them. The sequenced CDR3 bases are TGTGCCAGCGGTGCCAGGGCTAGTGCAGAAACGCTGTAT. This codes for CASGARASAETLY. The entire CDR3 sequence reads CASGARASAETLYF.

A note on this clone: Mouse gene names and germline throughout. The sequenced part of the CDR3 DNA is TGTGCCAGCAGTTTGGACAGATATGAACAGTAC. Protein: CASSLDRYEQY. The entire CDR3 sequence reads CASSLDRYEQYF. This chain connects TRBV26 to TRBJ2-7; D is possibly TRBD1 (6 bases). Coverage ceases 1 residue before the CDR3 finishes, and the germline J gene fills in the end. This CDR3 has 12 residues. Germline CDR1 reads KGHPV; CDR2 reads FQNQEV (reference sequence). With 5 bases removed from V and 4 bases from J, the gap between germline ends came to 9 bases.

On this clone: Gene names follow the mouse nomenclature. The read terminates 1 residue ahead of where the CDR3 ends, so the germline J gene completes it. The V call is TRBV19, the J call TRBJ1-1; no clear D gene. CDR3 size: 13 residues. V was shortened by 3 bases and J by 1 base, with 7 bases between the two germline ends. Germline V gives CDR1 FNHDT, CDR2 SITEND (reference sequence). The CDR3 reads CASSRQKNTEVFF. Incomplete CDR3 DNA: TGTGCCAGCAGTAGACAAAAAAACACAGAAGTCTTC.

Points on this clone: The germline and genes are mouse ones. Coverage ceases 1 residue before the CDR3 finishes, and the germline J gene fills in the end. The chain combines TRBV15 with TRBJ2-7, with a weak D call TRBD2 (7 bases). The germline V gene has CDR1 SGHND and CDR2 FRSKSL. The CDR3 is made up of 13 amino acids. The germline V and J ends were trimmed by 9 bases and 2 bases, with 14 bases remaining between them. The part of the CDR3 DNA that was read is TGTGCCAGTCTAGGGGGGGAGGCCTATGAACAGTAC. Protein: CASLGGEAYEQY. The full CDR3 reads CASLGGEAYEQYF.

To note about this clone: Gene names refer to mouse genes. The sequenced fragment ends 1 residue before the CDR3 boundary, so the rest is inferred from the germline J gene. The rearrangement joins TRBV26 to TRBJ2-7, with 7 bases lining up with TRBD1. V lost 0 bases, J lost 7 bases, and 3 bases stayed unmatched. The germline CDR1 and CDR2 sequences are KGHPV and FQNQEV (reference sequence). The CDR3 spans 13 residues. The DNA read from the CDR3 is TGTGCCAGCAGTCTGTCGAACAGGGGCGAACAGTAC. Its translation: CASSLSNRGEQY. The full CDR3 is CASSLSNRGEQYF.

Worth noting for this clone: Mouse gene names apply. The read ends 1 residue early relative to the CDR3; the germline J gene fills the gap. The chain couples TRBV23 to TRBJ1-3. This CDR3 is 14 amino acids long. Looked up from germline, CDR1 is KGHTA and CDR2 is FQNQQP. The CDR3 is CSSSQSGSGNTLYF. Partial CDR3 DNA: TGCTCCAGCAGTCAATCGGGTTCTGGAAATACGCTCTAT.

On this clone itself: Gene names denote mouse genes. Read sequence stops 1 residue before the CDR3 end, and the germline J gene provides the missing end. The gene calls are TRBV1 and TRBJ2-4; TRBD1 agrees at 9 bases. This CDR3 contains 14 residues. Per the germline V gene, CDR1 is NSQYPW and CDR2 is LRSPGD (reference sequence). Trimming at V came to 1 base and at J to 7 bases, leaving 3 bases not matched to a gene. The CDR3 sequence: CTCSAVRDRDTLYF. Partial CDR3 DNA: TGCACCTGCAGTGCAGTCCGGGACAGGGACACCTTGTAC.

On this clone itself: Germline and genes: mouse. The sequence runs out 1 residue before the end of the CDR3; the remainder is reconstructed from the germline J gene. The chain recombines TRBV13-2 with TRBJ2-5; 9 bases fit TRBD2. The V segment lost 3 bases and the J segment 3 bases; nucleotides outside the gene matches: 2. This CDR3 comprises 14 residues. Germline V gene data show CDR1 as NNHNN and CDR2 as SYGAGS (reference sequence). The CDR3: CASGGTGAQDTQYF. The CDR3 DNA, read in part, is TGTGCCAGCGGTGGGACTGGGGCGCAAGACACCCAGTAC.

As regards this clone: Each gene name is a mouse one. The read ends 1 residue before the CDR3 terminus; that terminus is restored from the germline J gene. J is TRBJ2-2 and V is TRBV31; D is uncertain. Between the trimmed V and J ends, which lost 3 bases and 0 bases, there was a span of 5 bases. There are 13 residues in the CDR3. Germline CDR1 is GKSSPN and CDR2 is SITVG. The CDR3 region is CAWSPTNTGQLYF. The CDR3 bases that were read are TGTGCCTGGAGCCCAACAAACACCGGGCAGCTCTAC. Combining the CDR3 with reference TRBV31 and TRBJ2-2 gives the whole variable domain AQTIHQWPVAEIKAVGSPLSLGCTIKGKSSPNLYWYWQATGGTLQQLFYSITVGQVESVVQLNLSASRPKDDQFILSTEKLLLSHSGFYLCAWSPTNTGQLYFGEGSKLTVL.

As for this clone: Gene and germline names: mouse. The read comes to an end 1 residue before the CDR3 does, leaving the germline J gene to fill in the end. V usage is TRBV26 and J usage is TRBJ2-7; TRBD1 matches at 11 bases. With 4 bases clipped from V and 2 bases from J, the junction kept 1 base outside the gene matches. This CDR3 has 14 amino acids. CDR1 is KGHPV, CDR2 FQNQEV, per germline (reference sequence). The CDR3 DNA, read in part, is TGTGCCAGCAGTCCGGGACAGGGGGCCTATGAACAGTAC. Its protein is CASSPGQGAYEQY. In full, the CDR3 reads CASSPGQGAYEQYF.

Worth noting for this clone: Gene labels here are mouse ones. This chain's CDR3 is CASSLGGEQYF. Partial CDR3 DNA: TGTGCCAGCTCTCTCGGGGGGGAACAGTAC. The rearrangement joins TRBV12-1 to TRBJ2-7, with D maybe TRBD2 (6 bases). The read falls 1 residue short of the CDR3 end, and the missing part is taken from the germline J gene. Germline CDR1 reads SGHSN; CDR2 reads HYEKVE. There are 11 residues in the CDR3. V shed 0 bases and J shed 7 bases, with 6 bases lying between them.

Comments on this clone: Genes here carry mouse names. The read terminates 1 residue ahead of where the CDR3 ends, so the germline J gene completes it. V gene TRBV13-3 combines with J gene TRBJ1-4, with 10 bases lining up with TRBD1. The CDR3 runs to 15 residues. Germline V CDR1 and CDR2: NNHDY, SYVADS. The V gene end was trimmed by 2 bases and the J gene end by 6 bases; junction bases not matched to a gene: 4. The sequenced part of the CDR3 DNA is TGTGCCAGCAGTGAGACAGGGGGCGCGCACGAAAGATTATTT. It yields the protein CASSETGGAHERLF. The full CDR3 protein is CASSETGGAHERLFF. Looking up the rest from reference TRBV13-3 and TRBJ1-4 gives the full variable domain: EAAVTQSPRSKVAVTGGKVTLSCHQTNNHDYMYWYRQDTGHGLRLIHYSYVADSTEKGDIPDGYKASRPSQENFSLILELASLSQTAVYFCASSETGGAHERLFFGHGTKLSVL.

This clone came up a few times. The germline and genes are mouse ones. The CDR3 region is CASSSGTGGENYAEQFF. The sequenced CDR3 bases are TGTGCCAGCAGCTCCGGGACTGGGGGGGAAAACTATGCTGAGCAGTTC. The chain recombines TRBV24 with TRBJ2-1, with 13 bases that match TRBD2. The observed sequence ends 1 residue before the CDR3 terminus, with the missing tail filled in from the germline J gene. V lost 6 bases, J lost 1 base, and 6 bases stayed unmatched. This CDR3 is built from 17 residues. Germline CDR1 and CDR2: KGHTA and FRNEEI.

Worth noting for this clone: Gene names and germline refer to mouse. From the germline J gene comes the end of the CDR3, since the read stops 1 residue before it. J is TRBJ2-7 and V is TRBV4; 7 bases agree with TRBD1. The CDR3 runs 12 residues. The V and J ends lost 3 bases and 6 bases, in that order; junction bases with no gene match: 2. The germline CDR1 and CDR2 sequences are LGHDT and YNNKQL (reference sequence). The CDR3 protein is CASSYGTVEQYF. CDR3 DNA (partial): TGTGCCAGCAGCTATGGGACAGTTGAACAGTAC.

In its sample, this clone ranks as large. The listed genes are named as in mouse. The read stops 1 residue short of the end of the CDR3; the missing end is completed from the germline J gene. The chain links TRBV15 to TRBJ2-7; the D is unclear. V lost 2 bases and J lost 6, with 2 bases in between. Germline loops: CDR1 SGHND, CDR2 FRSKSL. The CDR3 is made up of 10 amino acids. CDR3 DNA, as far as it was read: TGTGCCAGCAGTTTACTTGAACAGTAC. Its protein is CASSLLEQY. The whole CDR3 is CASSLLEQYF.

On this clone: Gene and germline names: mouse. The CDR3 end is not reached by the read, which stops 1 residue before it; the germline J gene fills it in. The J gene is TRBJ2-1, the V gene TRBV23; TRBD2, as called in the table, went unchecked against the DNA. In germline, CDR1 is KGHTA, CDR2 FQNQQP. The CDR3 runs 14 residues. The DNA read from the CDR3 is TGCTCCAGCAGTCAAATTGGTAACTATGCTGAGCAGTTC. Amino acids: CSSSQIGNYAEQF. The entire CDR3 protein reads CSSSQIGNYAEQFF.

Worth noting for this clone: The germline and genes are mouse ones. The sequenced CDR3 bases are TGTGCCAGCTCTCTCTGGGGAAGTGCAGAAACGCTGTAT. Translating gives CASSLWGSAETLY. The whole CDR3 sequence reads CASSLWGSAETLYF. The chain joins TRBV12-1 to TRBJ2-3; tentatively, D is TRBD2 (5 bases). The read is 1 residue too short to cover the CDR3 end, so that end is filled in from the germline J gene. This CDR3 region has 14 residues. V was clipped by 0 bases and J by 0 bases, with 6 bases between them. The germline V gene has CDR1 SGHSN and CDR2 HYEKVE. Combining the CDR3 with reference TRBV12-1 and TRBJ2-3 gives the whole variable domain DSGVVQSPRHIIKEKGGRSVLTCIPISGHSNVVWYQQTLGKELKFLIQHYEKVERDKGFLPSRFSVQQFDDYHSEMNMSALELEDSAMYFCASSLWGSAETLYFGSGTRLTVL.

With regard to this clone: The genes and germline here are from mouse. This chain's CDR3 is CSSRGLGEDTQYF. The CDR3 bases that were read are TGCTCCAGCAGGGGACTGGGGGAAGACACCCAGTAC. This chain uses TRBV23 with TRBJ2-5; the table's D call, TRBD2, has no DNA check behind it. The read comes to an end 1 residue before the CDR3 does, leaving the germline J gene to fill in the end. Germline-derived CDR1 and CDR2 are KGHTA and FQNQQP. The CDR3 loop spans 13 amino acids.

In its sample, this clone was seen a few times. Gene labels here are mouse ones. The read gets to within 1 residue of the CDR3 end, and the germline J gene fills in the rest. The chain has TRBV13-2 and TRBJ1-3; D gene unclear. CDR1 and CDR2 from the germline V gene are NNHNN and SYGAGS (reference sequence). V shed 3 bases and J shed 0 bases, with 4 bases lying between them. The CDR3 is made up of 13 amino acids. Partial CDR3 DNA: TGTGCCAGCGGTGCCATTTCTGGAAATACGCTCTAT. It is translated as CASGAISGNTLY. The entire CDR3 is CASGAISGNTLYF.

As regards this clone: Gene names refer to mouse genes. The read is 1 residue too short to cover the CDR3 end, so that end is filled in from the germline J gene. This sequence joins TRBV26 and TRBJ2-3, with 10 positions matching TRBD2. V lost 4 bases, J lost 3 bases, and 7 bases stayed unmatched. This CDR3 comprises 16 residues. Germline CDR1 and CDR2: KGHPV and FQNQEV (reference sequence). The CDR3 loop reads CASSPWTGGRAETLYF. The CDR3 DNA, read in part, is TGTGCCAGCAGTCCTTGGACTGGGGGAAGAGCAGAAACGCTGTAT.

On this clone itself: Gene names and germline refer to mouse. The sequence runs out 1 residue before the end of the CDR3; the remainder is reconstructed from the germline J gene. This chain connects TRBV5 to TRBJ2-4; D is uncertain. Trimming left V 2 bases short and J 0 bases short, with 3 bases between. The CDR3 has 13 residues. Germline V lookup: CDR1 LGHNA, CDR2 YNLKQL (reference sequence). Incomplete CDR3 DNA: TGTGCCAGCAGCCAAACAAGTCAAAACACCTTGTAC. As protein: CASSQTSQNTLY. The entire CDR3 protein is CASSQTSQNTLYF.

This clone has more than one count but fewer than ten. Genes and germline are mouse. The read is 1 residue too short to cover the CDR3 end, so that end is filled in from the germline J gene. The chain links TRBV31 to TRBJ1-5, with D possibly matching TRBD1 (6 bases). This CDR3 is built from 13 residues. Germline loops: CDR1 GKSSPN, CDR2 SITVG. Trimming pared 0 bases from V and 4 bases from J, leaving 7 bases between. The CDR3 DNA, read in part, is TGTGCCTGGAGTCTAGGACAGAACCAGGCTCCGCTT. Protein: CAWSLGQNQAPL. The complete CDR3 sequence is CAWSLGQNQAPLF.

Remarks on this clone: Each gene name is a mouse one. The read finishes 1 residue shy of the CDR3 end, and the germline J gene is used to complete it. The rearrangement uses TRBV3 and TRBJ1-4, with D unresolved. CDR3 size: 14 residues. Germline assignment: CDR1 SNHLY and CDR2 FYNGKV (reference sequence). With 9 bases removed from V and 0 bases from J, the gap between germline ends came to 11 bases. The sequenced CDR3 bases are TGTGCCAGGGGGAGGCAGTTTTCCAACGAAAGATTATTT. The encoded protein is CARGRQFSNERLF. The CDR3 as a whole reads CARGRQFSNERLFF.

A remark on this clone: Genes and germline are mouse. With the read ending 1 residue before the CDR3 end, the germline J gene is used to fill in that end. The genes are TRBV26 and TRBJ2-3; the D is unclear. The CDR3 consists of 12 residues. The ends were cut back, 2 bases at V and 6 bases at J, with 6 bases in the middle. Germline V gene data show CDR1 as KGHPV and CDR2 as FQNQEV (reference sequence). The CDR3: CASSLGEETLYF. The DNA read from the CDR3 is TGTGCCAGCAGTCTGGGGGAGGAAACGCTGTAT.